The 8 T cell receptor beta chains below were found in one sample sequenced in a study of T cells in Graves' hyperthyroidism and ophthalmopathy. RNA transcripts served as the template for amplifying TCR beta CDR3 regions. Using the HTBI primer set, a first-round RT-PCR was run on the TCR CDR3. TCRdb re-analysed the multiplex PCR reads in MiXCR, keeping a single row per CDR3 protein. Of approximately 400,000 distinct CDR3 sequences listed, about 15% are singletons. The sequenced material came from blood. The receptors stem from a woman younger than 45 with Graves' hyperthyroidism.

This clonotype was seen a few times. V gene TRBV12-3 or TRBV12-4 combines with J gene TRBJ2-1, with 9 bases aligning to TRBD2. The junction had 16 bases not matched to a gene; V was cut back by 1 base and J by 9 bases. The CDR3 runs to 18 residues. The CDR3 DNA reads as TGTGCCAGCAGTTTAGGCAATAAGGCGGGAGGGCCATTTTTTGAGCAGTTCTTC. It specifies CASSLGNKAGGPFFEQFF.

The genes are TRBV30 and TRBJ2-7; 9 bases are a match to TRBD1. The CDR3 has 14 residues. Germline V lookup: CDR1 GTSNPN, CDR2 SVGIG (reference sequence). Losses at the gene ends were 5 bases for V and 2 bases for J; bases not matched to a gene: 7. The CDR3 sequence: CAWGGQGSTYEQYF. The CDR3 region has the DNA TGTGCCTGGGGGGGACAGGGAAGTACCTACGAGCAGTACTTC. The full variable domain, completed using reference TRBV30 and TRBJ2-7, is SQTIHQWPATLVQPVGSPLSLECTVEGTSNPNLYWYRQAAGRGLQLLFYSVGIGQISSEVPQNLSASRPQDRQFILSSKKLLLSDSGFYLCAWGGQGSTYEQYFGPGTRLTVT.

This sequence joins TRBV19 and TRBJ1-1; D is ambiguous. Germline CDR1 is LNHDA and CDR2 is SQIVND (reference sequence). CDR3 length: 13 residues. V gave up 3 bases and J gave up 3 bases, with 8 bases separating them. The CDR3, as DNA: TGTGCCAGTAGTATTGGTATTCACACTGAAGCTTTCTTT. This codes for CASSIGIHTEAFF.

In this sample, this clonotype turned up many times. The chain employs TRBV5-1 and TRBJ2-3; D may be TRBD2 (6 bases). Trimming removed 4 bases from V and 1 base from J, with 16 bases in between. Germline CDR1 SGHRS, CDR2 YFSETQ. The CDR3 has 16 residues. The CDR3 sequence is CASSPRGSGRTDTQYF. The CDR3 DNA sequence: TGCGCCAGCAGCCCCCGGGGTAGCGGACGCACAGATACGCAGTATTTT. Combining the CDR3 with reference TRBV5-1 and TRBJ2-3 gives the whole variable domain KAGVTQTPRYLIKTRGQQVTLSCSPISGHRSVSWYQQTPGQGLQFLFEYFSETQRNKGNFPGRFSGRQFSNSRSEMNVSTLELGDSALYLCASSPRGSGRTDTQYFGPGTRLTVL.

The chain recombines TRBV19 with TRBJ2-3; D might be TRBD1 (6 bases). There are 16 residues in the CDR3. The V gene lost 3 bases and the J gene lost 5 bases, with 18 bases spanning the gap. The germline V gene has CDR1 LNHDA and CDR2 SQIVND (reference sequence). CDR3 protein: CASSIYRAARGDTQYF. The CDR3 region has the DNA TGTGCCAGTAGTATTTACAGGGCAGCGCGAGGAGATACGCAGTATTTT.

The chain employs TRBV5-1 and TRBJ2-2; the D is unclear. The V gene lost 0 bases and the J gene lost 6 bases, with 3 bases spanning the gap. Per germline, CDR1 SGHRS and CDR2 YFSETQ. This CDR3 has 12 amino acids. Here the CDR3 reads CASSLVSGELFF. Here the CDR3 DNA reads TGCGCCAGCAGCTTGGTCTCCGGGGAGCTGTTTTTT.

This clonotype was seen repeatedly, ten times or more. The rearrangement links TRBV28 to TRBJ2-7; 8 nucleotides agree with TRBD1. Germline CDR1 and CDR2: MDHEN and SYDVKM. V lost 4 bases to trimming and J lost 2 bases; unmatched junction nucleotides: 10. The CDR3 length is 16 residues. CDR3 DNA sequence: TGTGCCAGCAGTTCCACAGGGGGACACCTCCCCTACGAGCAGTACTTC. This codes for CASSSTGGHLPYEQYF.

This clonotype was recorded many times. This chain joins TRBV12-3 or TRBV12-4 and TRBJ2-4; no reliable D call. The V end was cut by 4 bases, the J end by 7 bases, with 11 bases between. The CDR3 is made up of 13 amino acids. Written as DNA, the CDR3 is TGTGCCAGCAGTTCCCGCATAGGGAACATTCAGTACTTC. Protein: CASSSRIGNIQYF.